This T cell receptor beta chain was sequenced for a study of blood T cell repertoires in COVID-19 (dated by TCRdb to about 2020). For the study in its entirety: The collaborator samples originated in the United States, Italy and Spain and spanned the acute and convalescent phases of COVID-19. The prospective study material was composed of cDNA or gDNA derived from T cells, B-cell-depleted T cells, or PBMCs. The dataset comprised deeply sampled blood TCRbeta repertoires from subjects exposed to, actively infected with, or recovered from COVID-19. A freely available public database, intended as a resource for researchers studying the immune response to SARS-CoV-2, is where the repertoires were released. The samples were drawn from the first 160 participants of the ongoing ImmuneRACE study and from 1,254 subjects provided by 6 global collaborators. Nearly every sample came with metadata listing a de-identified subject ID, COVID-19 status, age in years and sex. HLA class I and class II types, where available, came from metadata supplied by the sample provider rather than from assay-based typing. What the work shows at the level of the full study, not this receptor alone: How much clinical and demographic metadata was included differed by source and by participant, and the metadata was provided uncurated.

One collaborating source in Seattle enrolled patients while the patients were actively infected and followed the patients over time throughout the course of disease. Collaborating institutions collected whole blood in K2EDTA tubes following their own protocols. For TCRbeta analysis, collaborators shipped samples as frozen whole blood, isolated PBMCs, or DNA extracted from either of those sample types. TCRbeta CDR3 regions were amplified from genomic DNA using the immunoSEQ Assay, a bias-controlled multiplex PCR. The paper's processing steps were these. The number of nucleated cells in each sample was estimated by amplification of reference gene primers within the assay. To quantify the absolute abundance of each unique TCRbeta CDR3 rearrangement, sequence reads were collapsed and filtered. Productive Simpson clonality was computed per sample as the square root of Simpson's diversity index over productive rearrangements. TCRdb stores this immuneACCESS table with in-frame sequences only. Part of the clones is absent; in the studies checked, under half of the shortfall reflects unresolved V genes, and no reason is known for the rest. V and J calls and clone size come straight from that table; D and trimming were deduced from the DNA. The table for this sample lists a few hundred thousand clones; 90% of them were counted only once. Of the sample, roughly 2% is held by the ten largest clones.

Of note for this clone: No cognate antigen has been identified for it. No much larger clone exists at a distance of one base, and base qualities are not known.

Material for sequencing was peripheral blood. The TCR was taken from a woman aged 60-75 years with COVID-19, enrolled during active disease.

The encoded CDR3 is CASSIVQGRRNQPQHF. The DNA reads as follows: TGTGCCAGTAGTATAGTACAGGGCCGCCGCAATCAGCCCCAGCATTTT. Rearrangement joined TRBV19 to TRBJ1-5; a weak D assignment points to TRBD1 (6 bases agree). The germline V gene (reference sequence) sets CDR1 to LNHDA and CDR2 to SQIVND. Measured from the cysteine to the phenylalanine, the CDR3 is 16 residues long. Just CDR3 DNA is preserved here, 48 bases in frame from base 1. Trimming takes 1 base from V and 2 bases from J, and the germline ends sit 12 bases apart.